This TCR beta chain appears in the sequencing data of a study of control samples from healthy donors and cancer patients. V gave up 8 bases and J gave up 7 bases, with 15 bases separating them. The CDR3 contains 13 residues. The table came from immunoSEQ multiplex PCR; TCRdb's copy has only in-frame clones and leaves some out. The sample has under 100,000 clones, 88% seen once; the top ten hold roughly 14%. V usage is TRBV12-3 or TRBV12-4 and J usage is TRBJ2-1; D gene unclear. The origin of this receptor is a woman aged 70-85 years in good health. The sequencing input was blood. CDR3 region: CASLSGVGNEQFF. Written as DNA, the CDR3 is TGTGCCAGCTTATCAGGAGTTGGGAATGAGCAGTTCTTC.